This T cell receptor (beta chain) was captured in a study of metastatic and nonmetastatic thyroid tumors (dated by TCRdb to the early 2020s). About the full investigation: Repertoires from peripheral blood and from tumor or nodule tissue samples of malignant and benign thyroid patients were compared. Here is what the overall study found, with its caveats: TCR beta diversity was reported as significantly higher in malignant tumors than in benign nodules, in both blood and tumor samples.

From the cysteine through the phenylalanine, the CDR3 covers 15 amino acids. Just CDR3 DNA is preserved here, 45 bases in frame from base 1. Trimming removed 1 base from V and 0 bases from J, leaving 8 bases between the germline ends. CDR1 LGHDT and CDR2 YNNKEL were looked up in the germline V gene (reference sequence). None of the patients had been given any treatment before thyroid surgery. Patient clinical samples collected from about 2012 to 2018 were retrospectively analysed using T-cell receptor beta sequencing. Receptor libraries were prepared by PCR. Sequencing instrument: Illumina HiSeq 4000. High-throughput sequencing was used to profile the TCR beta-chain CDR3 region of each patient. The original pipeline was this. A classifier to discriminate distant-metastatic papillary thyroid cancer patients was built from CDR3 differences across clinicopathological groups. To measure repertoire diversity the researchers used the Shannon index, while the Morisita-Horn index served to gauge how similar the tumor and blood repertoires were. TCRdb ran its own pipeline on the public reads, namely fastp trimming at Q25 and MiXCR clone calling, and kept in-frame beta chains. The authors' filters were not applied to this entry. In all, the sample holds 10,000 to 15,000 clones, and approximately 22% of those were seen once. In total, the top ten clones hold about 3.9% of the sample.

Turning to this clone: Its target antigen remains unknown. Qualities for individual bases were not recorded, and no much larger clone is one base off.

The sequence links TRBV3-1 to TRBJ2-3, with the identity of the D gene unclear. This TCR derives from a female donor with papillary thyroid cancer or a benign thyroid nodule (not recorded which). Some clones in this sample may be carry-over from other donors' samples. Sequencing was done on a sample of blood. The CDR3 loop reads CASSQGLISTDTQYF. The DNA reads TGTGCCAGCAGCCAAGGCCTTATTAGCACAGATACGCAGTATTTT.